This is a list of T cell receptor beta chains from one sample in a study of blood T cells in healthy people across ages. TCRdb redid the calling of the 5' RACE reads with MiXCR, one entry per CDR3 protein. The sample lists 1.5 million to 2 million distinct CDR3 sequences; about 35% were seen once. Material: blood. These TCRs come from a young woman in good health. Both conserved end residues are part of each CDR3. Fields, in order: CDR3 DNA, CDR3 protein, D gene, clone size, J gene, V gene. The D gene is left open where the match is weak. Some rows mark clone size as missing; the rest say once, few, many or name a class of expanded clone.

TGTGCCAGCAGCGGCAGGGGTCGGAACGAGCAGTACTTC CASSGRGRNEQYF . few TRBJ2-7 TRBV12-3/TRBV12-4
TGTGCCAGCAGTTCCACTCAGGGATACAATGAGCAGTTCTTC CASSSTQGYNEQFF . many TRBJ2-1 TRBV12-3/TRBV12-4
TGTGCCATCAGTGAGCGGGGGACAGGGGGCCACGAGCAGTACTTC CAISERGTGGHEQYF TRBD1 many TRBJ2-7 TRBV10-3
TGTGCCAGCAGTTCCCCGGGACTGCAATCCTACGAGCAGTACTTC CASSSPGLQSYEQYF . . TRBJ2-7 TRBV28
TGTGCCAGCAGCCTTACTCTAATACCAGCGGGAGTAACAGATTCGCAGTATTTT CASSLTLIPAGVTDSQYF TRBD2 . TRBJ2-3 TRBV7-8
TGTGCCAGCACCCTCGGTCAGCCCCAGCATTTT CASTLGQPQHF . few TRBJ1-5 TRBV12-3/TRBV12-4
TGTGCCATGGGACAGGGCGACCACGAGCAGTACTTC CAMGQGDHEQYF TRBD1 . TRBJ2-7 TRBV10-3
TGTGCCAGCAGCCAATGGGCAGGGAATGGCTACACCTTC CASSQWAGNGYTF . . TRBJ1-2 TRBV3-1
TGTGCCAGCAGCCCAAGGTGGGAGACGCAGTATTTT CASSPRWETQYF . many TRBJ2-3 TRBV11-2
TGTGCCAGCAGCGCCGGATCCTTGAACCCTGAAGCTTTCTTT CASSAGSLNPEAFF . . TRBJ1-1 TRBV9
TGCGCCAGCAAAGCCAGGGGAGGCACTGAAGCTTTCTTT CASKARGGTEAFF . . TRBJ1-1 TRBV10-1
TGTGCCAGCAGTTTTCTGAGGGGAGGGGGAGAGACCCAGTACTTC CASSFLRGGGETQYF . . TRBJ2-5 TRBV28
TGTGCCAGCAGACCCTCTGGGGAGGGACTAGCGGAAGAGACCCAGTACTTC CASRPSGEGLAEETQYF TRBD2 . TRBJ2-5 TRBV28
TGTGCCAGCAGCTTCCCCCTAGAATCGAGCGGCCACACCTTC CASSFPLESSGHTF . . TRBJ1-2 TRBV7-9
TGTGCCAGCAGTTTCGGAGGGACAGACAATGAGCAGTTCTTC CASSFGGTDNEQFF . few TRBJ2-1 TRBV12-3/TRBV12-4
TGTGCCAGCAGAAAATACCGGGACGGCACCGGGGAGCTGTTTTTT CASRKYRDGTGELFF . few TRBJ2-2 TRBV12-3/TRBV12-4
TGTGCCAGCAGTAAGACGAGGCGGGGAGCCGGAAATGAGCAGTTCTTC CASSKTRRGAGNEQFF . . TRBJ2-1 TRBV6-6
TGTGCCAGCAGCCCGGCCGAGCGGGGTGATGAGCAGTTCTTC CASSPAERGDEQFF TRBD2 . TRBJ2-1 TRBV13
TGCGCCAGCAGCCAACCTGGGACCACAGATACGCAGTATTTT CASSQPGTTDTQYF . . TRBJ2-3 TRBV4-1
TGTGCCAGCAGTTTACTCGGGACGGAAGGTGGTTCACCCCTCCACTTT CASSLLGTEGGSPLHF . . TRBJ1-6 TRBV27
TGCAGTGCTAGACCCCCTCCGGGACAGGGTCGACCAGATACGCAGTATTTT CSARPPPGQGRPDTQYF TRBD1 . TRBJ2-3 TRBV20-1
TGTGCCAGCAGTTCCAGGACTAGCGGGAGGGCCCGTTTCACCGGGGAGCTGTTTTTT CASSSRTSGRARFTGELFF TRBD2 few TRBJ2-2 TRBV12-3/TRBV12-4
TGCGCCAGCAGCCCTGAGGACAGTTTGAACACTGAAGCTTTCTTT CASSPEDSLNTEAFF . few TRBJ1-1 TRBV4-1
TGTGCCAGCAGTTTTGAGGGGGGCACAGATACGCAGTATTTT CASSFEGGTDTQYF . many TRBJ2-3 TRBV27
TGTGCCAGCAGCCTATGGACAGGGCCTATAGGGCGTGGCTACACCTTC CASSLWTGPIGRGYTF TRBD1 few TRBJ1-2 TRBV9
TGCAGTGCTAGAGAGGTGACCAACGTCCTGACTTTC CSAREVTNVLTF . many TRBJ2-6 TRBV20-1
TGTGCCAGCAGCGCCCCTCCAGGGGATGCTGAAGCTTTCTTT CASSAPPGDAEAFF . . TRBJ1-1 TRBV9
TGTGCCAGCAGCTCGGTACTTCGGAACAATGAGCAGTTCTTC CASSSVLRNNEQFF . . TRBJ2-1 TRBV7-9
TGTGCCAGCAGCAAACATGGACAGGGAAACTATGGCTACACCTTC CASSKHGQGNYGYTF . . TRBJ1-2 TRBV21-1
TGCGCCAGCAGCCAAGAATTCGGAGCTTCCTATGGCTACACCTTC CASSQEFGASYGYTF . . TRBJ1-2 TRBV4-1
TGCAGTGCTCTGGACAGAAACACAGATACGCAGTATTTT CSALDRNTDTQYF . . TRBJ2-3 TRBV20-1
TGTGCCAGCAGCTTAAGTTCGCAGGGCCTCCTAAGTCCGCAAGAGACCCAGTACTTC CASSLSSQGLLSPQETQYF . . TRBJ2-5 TRBV7-9
TGTGCCAGCAGCTCCACAGGACAGGGCGGTGAGCAGTTCTTC CASSSTGQGGEQFF TRBD1 many TRBJ2-1 TRBV11-2
TGCAGTGCTAGAGGTCCTAGCAGGGATGCTAATGAAAAACTGTTTTTT CSARGPSRDANEKLFF . . TRBJ1-4 TRBV20-1
TGCAGTGCTACAGAACTAGCGGGAGAGACCTACAATGAGCAGTTCTTC CSATELAGETYNEQFF TRBD2 few TRBJ2-1 TRBV20-1
TGCAGTGCTCGCCAAAACAAAGGACGGTACACTGAAGCTTTCTTT CSARQNKGRYTEAFF . . TRBJ1-1 TRBV20-1
TGCGCCAGCAGCCAGACAACGACTAGACGAGAGACCCAGTACTTC CASSQTTTRRETQYF . . TRBJ2-5 TRBV4-1
TGCAGTGCTAGAGATTGGTCATTGGCCGGGTACGAGCAGTACTTC CSARDWSLAGYEQYF . few TRBJ2-7 TRBV20-1
TGTGCCAGCAGAGGACTAGCGGGAACCAGCTCCTACGAGCAGTACTTC CASRGLAGTSSYEQYF TRBD2 . TRBJ2-7 TRBV27
TGCGCCAGCAGCTTGGCTACAGGGCGCAATCAGCCCCAGCATTTT CASSLATGRNQPQHF . . TRBJ1-5 TRBV5-1
TGTGCCAGCAGCCCCGACACGTCGATTTATCCCCAGCATTTT CASSPDTSIYPQHF . . TRBJ1-5 TRBV6-5
TGTGCCAGCAGCCAGATGGACAGTATAGACGAAAAACTGTTTTTT CASSQMDSIDEKLFF . . TRBJ1-4 TRBV3-1
TGTGCCAGCAGTTACCTAGCGACCCCGGATACGCAGTATTTT CASSYLATPDTQYF . few TRBJ2-3 TRBV6-2/TRBV6-3
TGTGCCAGCAGACACTCGCACTCTGGAAACACCATATATTTT CASRHSHSGNTIYF . . TRBJ1-3 TRBV6-1
TGTGCCAGCTCACTACAGACAGGGCCCTACGAGCAGTACTTC CASSLQTGPYEQYF TRBD1 . TRBJ2-7 TRBV18
TGTGCCAGCAGTTTTAGGACTAGCAGTGGGAGCGCAGATACGCAGTATTTT CASSFRTSSGSADTQYF TRBD2 . TRBJ2-3 TRBV12-3/TRBV12-4
TGTGCCAGCAGCTTAAGTCGGGAGAGGAATGAGCAGTTCTTC CASSLSRERNEQFF . once TRBJ2-1 TRBV7-3